The 7 T cell receptor beta chains presented below share a single source sample, sequenced in a study of control samples from healthy donors and cancer patients (dated by TCRdb to about 2020). Library construction relied on the immunoSEQ multiplex PCR assay. Not all clones reach the TCRdb copy of this immuneACCESS table, which keeps in-frame sequences only. Checked studies attribute under half of the gap to unresolved V genes and leave the rest unexplained. This sample has around 130,000 clones in its table, and roughly 88% of those were observed once. About 3.4% of the sample comes from the top ten. The sequenced sample was blood. Receptors originate from a man aged 50-59 years in good health.

The gene calls are TRBV5-1 and TRBJ2-7; D gene unclear. CDR1 is SGHRS, CDR2 YFSETQ, per germline. The ends were cut back, 0 bases at V and 2 bases at J, with 6 bases in the middle. There are 13 residues in the CDR3. CDR3 nucleotide sequence: TGCGCCAGCAGCTTGGAGGCGGCCTACGAGCAGTACTTC. This gives the protein CASSLEAAYEQYF.

The CDR3 sequence is CASSSSSYEQYF. CDR3 coding DNA: TGTGCCAGCAGTTCGAGCTCCTACGAGCAGTACTTC. The V gene is TRBV28, the J gene TRBJ2-7; D remains ambiguous. V shed 4 bases and J shed 0 bases, with 4 bases lying between them. The CDR3 runs 12 residues. Germline lookup yields CDR1 MDHEN and CDR2 SYDVKM.

V and J are TRBV28 and TRBJ1-2; D is ambiguous. The germline CDR1 and CDR2 sequences are MDHEN and SYDVKM. This CDR3 contains 15 residues. With 6 bases removed from V and 2 bases from J, the gap between germline ends came to 16 bases. CDR3 nucleotide sequence: TGTGCCAGCAGCCAGACCGGGTCTATAAACTATGGCTACACCTTC. It translates to CASSQTGSINYGYTF.

V and J are TRBV2 and TRBJ1-3, with TRBD1 matching over 9 bases. The V gene end was trimmed by 6 bases and the J gene end by 8 bases; junction bases not matched to a gene: 11. The length of the CDR3 is 15 residues. CDR1 SNHLY and CDR2 FYNNEI come from the germline V gene. The CDR3 loop reads CASSATGTGFDTIYF. DNA for the CDR3: TGTGCCAGCAGCGCGACCGGGACAGGGTTTGACACCATATATTTT.

This clone was recorded only once. The sample contains more than one DNA sequence encoding this CDR3. This chain links TRBV5-1 with TRBJ1-4; D remains ambiguous. The V gene's germline CDR1 is SGHRS and CDR2 YFSETQ. Trimming took off 0 bases at V and 8 bases at J, with 5 bases between the two ends. This CDR3 is built from 12 residues. As DNA, the CDR3 is TGCGCCAGCAGCTTGGCGGGCGAAAAACTGTTTTTT. Translation gives CASSLAGEKLFF. Variable domain in full (rest from reference TRBV5-1 and TRBJ1-4): KAGVTQTPRYLIKTRGQQVTLSCSPISGHRSVSWYQQTPGQGLQFLFEYFSETQRNKGNFPGRFSGRQFSNSRSEMNVSTLELGDSALYLCASSLAGEKLFFGSGTQLSVL.

V usage is TRBV21-1 and J usage is TRBJ1-1; the D segment call TRBD1 is taken from the table without a DNA check. TRBV21-1 is shown as a pseudogene. This CDR3 spans 15 amino acids. This CDR3 is CASSLTKRGGTEAFF. CDR3 bases: TGTGCCAGCAGCCTTACAAAAAGGGGCGGCACTGAAGCTTTCTTT.

This clone came up a few times. This sequence joins TRBV3-1 (or the pseudogene TRBV3-2) and TRBJ2-7; TRBD2 might be the D (6 bases). V lost 4 bases and J lost 0, with 10 bases in between. The CDR3 loop spans 14 amino acids. Germline lookup yields CDR1 LGHDT and CDR2 YNNKEL (reference sequence). The CDR3 protein is CASSPTRTSYEQYF. The CDR3 DNA reads as TGTGCCAGCAGCCCGACTAGAACCTCCTACGAGCAGTACTTC.